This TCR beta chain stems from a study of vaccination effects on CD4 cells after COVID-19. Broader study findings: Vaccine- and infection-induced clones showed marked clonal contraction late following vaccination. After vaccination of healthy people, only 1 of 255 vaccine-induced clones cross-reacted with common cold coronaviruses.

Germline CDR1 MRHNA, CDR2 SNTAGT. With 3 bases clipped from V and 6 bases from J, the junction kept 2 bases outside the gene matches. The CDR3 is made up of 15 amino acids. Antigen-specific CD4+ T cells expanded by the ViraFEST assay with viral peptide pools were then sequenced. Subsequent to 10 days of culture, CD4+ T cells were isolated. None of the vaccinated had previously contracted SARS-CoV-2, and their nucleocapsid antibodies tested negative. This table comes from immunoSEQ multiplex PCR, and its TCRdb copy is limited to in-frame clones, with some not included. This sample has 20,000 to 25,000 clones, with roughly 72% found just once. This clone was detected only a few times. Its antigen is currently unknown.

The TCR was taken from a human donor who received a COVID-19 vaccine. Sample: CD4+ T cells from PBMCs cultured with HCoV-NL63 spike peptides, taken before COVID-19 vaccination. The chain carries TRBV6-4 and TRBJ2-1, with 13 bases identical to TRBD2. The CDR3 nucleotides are TGTGCCAGCAGTGAACTAGCGGGGGGGCCCAATGAGCAGTTCTTC. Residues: CASSELAGGPNEQFF.